This T cell receptor beta chain was identified in a study of STAT5B mutations in CD4+ large granular lymphocyte leukemia. Overall study context: Healthy donors showed HLA-associated enrichment of the CDR3 'QG' motif.

Healthy controls were blood donor buffy coats. Study-level findings and limits: CD4-sorted patient repertoires seemed more clonal than healthy CD4+ repertoires. TRBV06-family usage was enriched in top patient clones (8/27) versus controls (2/35).

Trimming removed 5 bases from V and 7 bases from J; junction bases left unmatched: 9. Germline V gene lookup returns CDR1 MNHNY and CDR2 SVGAGI (reference sequence). The length of the CDR3 is 15 residues. On this clone itself: Antigen specificity is unknown.

Profiled with immunoSEQ multiplex PCR; TCRdb holds only in-frame clones, not every one. The sample has about 30,000 clones; approximately 79% are singletons. The chain uses TRBV6-6 and TRBJ1-4; 8 bases are a match to TRBD1. The sequencing sample was made of CD4+ T cells from blood buffy coats. The source of this sequence is a human donor in good health. CDR3 sequence: CASSKPGTGVEKLFF. The CDR3, as DNA: TGTGCCAGCAGTAAGCCAGGGACAGGAGTTGAAAAACTGTTTTTT.